Included here is one TCR beta chain sequence, with context. The record originates from a study of T cell changes during pregnancy in multiple sclerosis. The trim removed 5 bases at V and 3 bases at J, leaving 1 base unmatched. CDR3 size: 13 residues. Germline CDR1 is LNHDA and CDR2 is SQIVND (reference sequence). Method: immunoSEQ multiplex PCR; TCRdb's copy keeps in-frame clones and lacks some. The sample carries 70,000 to 80,000 clones, about 95% recorded once. This clonotype was sampled from a female donor with multiple sclerosis, enrolled in a pregnancy study. The chain combines TRBV19 with TRBJ2-3; 8 positions agree with TRBD2. The sample consisted of peripheral blood, taken in the third trimester of pregnancy. This chain's CDR3 is CASSERGTDTQYF. CDR3 sequence (DNA): TGTGCCAGTAGTGAGCGGGGGACAGATACGCAGTATTTT.